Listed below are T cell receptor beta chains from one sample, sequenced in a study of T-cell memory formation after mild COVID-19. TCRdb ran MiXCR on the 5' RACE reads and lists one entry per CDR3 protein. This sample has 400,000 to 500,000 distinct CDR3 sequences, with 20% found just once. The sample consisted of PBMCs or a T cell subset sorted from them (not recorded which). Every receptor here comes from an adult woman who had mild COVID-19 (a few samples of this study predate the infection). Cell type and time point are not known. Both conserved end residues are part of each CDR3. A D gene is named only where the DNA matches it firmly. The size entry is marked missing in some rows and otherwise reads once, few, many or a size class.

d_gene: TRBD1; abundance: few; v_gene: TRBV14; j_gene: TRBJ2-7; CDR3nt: TGTGCCAGCAGCCAAAACAGGGGGCGCGGCTACGAGCAGTACTTC; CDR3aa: CASSQNRGRGYEQYF
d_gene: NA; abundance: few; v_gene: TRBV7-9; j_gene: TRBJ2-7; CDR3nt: TGTGCCAGCACCCTACCGGGATCTGCCTCCTACGAGCAGTACTTC; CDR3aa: CASTLPGSASYEQYF
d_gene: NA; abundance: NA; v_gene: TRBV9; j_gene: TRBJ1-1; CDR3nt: TGTGCCAGCAGCGACGAGGCGGAATTTCAAGCTTTCTTT; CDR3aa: CASSDEAEFQAFF
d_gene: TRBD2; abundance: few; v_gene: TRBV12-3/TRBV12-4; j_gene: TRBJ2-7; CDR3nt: TGTGCCAGCAGTGAAGGACTAGCGGTTTACGAGCAGTACTTC; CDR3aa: CASSEGLAVYEQYF
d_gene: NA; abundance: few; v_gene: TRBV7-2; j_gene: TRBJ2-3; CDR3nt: TGTGCCAGCAGCTTACTCCCCCATCCAGATACGCAGTATTTT; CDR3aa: CASSLLPHPDTQYF
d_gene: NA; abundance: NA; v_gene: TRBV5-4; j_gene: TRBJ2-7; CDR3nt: TGTGCCAGCAGCCCCGCCCGGGCGGGCGAGCAGTACTTC; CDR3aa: CASSPARAGEQYF
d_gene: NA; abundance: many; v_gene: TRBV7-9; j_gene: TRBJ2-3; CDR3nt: TGTGCCAGCAGCCCTCCTCCAGATACGCAGTATTTT; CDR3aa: CASSPPPDTQYF
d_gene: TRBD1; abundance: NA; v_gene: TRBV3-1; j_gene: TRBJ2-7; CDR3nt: TGTGCCAGCAGCCAAGATCTAAGGACAGGGACCCACGAGCAGTACTTC; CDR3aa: CASSQDLRTGTHEQYF
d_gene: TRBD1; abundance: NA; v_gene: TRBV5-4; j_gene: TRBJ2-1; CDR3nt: TGTGCCAGCAGCGTCCGGACAGGGACAGGGGAGCAGTTCTTC; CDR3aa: CASSVRTGTGEQFF
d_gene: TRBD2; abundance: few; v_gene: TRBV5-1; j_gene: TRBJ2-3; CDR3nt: TGCGCCAGCCGACCAAGCGGGGGTATCACGCAGTATTTT; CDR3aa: CASRPSGGITQYF
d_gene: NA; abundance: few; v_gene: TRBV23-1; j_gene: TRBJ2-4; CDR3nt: TGCGCCAGCAGTCGGCAGGGCAGGACGGCTGAAGTAGCCAAAAACATTCAGTACTTC; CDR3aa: CASSRQGRTAEVAKNIQYF
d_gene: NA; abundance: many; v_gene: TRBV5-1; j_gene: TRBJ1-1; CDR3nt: TGTGCCAGCAGTTTTCTGCAGGGGAACACTGAAGCTTTCTTT; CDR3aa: CASSFLQGNTEAFF
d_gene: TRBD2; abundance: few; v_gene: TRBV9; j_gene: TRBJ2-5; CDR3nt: TGTGCCAGCAGCGTAGAGGCTAGCGGGGCCCAAGAGACCCAGTACTTC; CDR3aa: CASSVEASGAQETQYF
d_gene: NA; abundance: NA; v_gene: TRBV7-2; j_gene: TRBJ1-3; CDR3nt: TGTGCCAGCAGCCCAGAGGGTCTGAACTCTGGAAACACCATATATTTT; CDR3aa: CASSPEGLNSGNTIYF
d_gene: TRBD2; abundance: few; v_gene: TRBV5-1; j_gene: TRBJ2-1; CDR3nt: TGCGCCAGCAGCTTGGATCTAGCGGGGGTGAATGAGCAGTTCTTC; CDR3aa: CASSLDLAGVNEQFF
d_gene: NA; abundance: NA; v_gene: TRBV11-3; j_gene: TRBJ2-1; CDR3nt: TGTGCCAGCAGCCCCGGGGGGACAAACCATGAGCAGTTCTTC; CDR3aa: CASSPGGTNHEQFF
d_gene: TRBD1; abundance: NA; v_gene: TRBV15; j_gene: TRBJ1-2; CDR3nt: TGTGCCACCAGCGAGGGGACAGGGGCCGGATTTGTCCTAAACTATGGCTACACCTTC; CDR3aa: CATSEGTGAGFVLNYGYTF
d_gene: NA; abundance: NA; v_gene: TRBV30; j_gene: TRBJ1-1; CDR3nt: TGTGCCTGGGAGGGGGATACCTTAAGCGGGAGTGAAGCTTTCTTT; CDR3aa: CAWEGDTLSGSEAFF
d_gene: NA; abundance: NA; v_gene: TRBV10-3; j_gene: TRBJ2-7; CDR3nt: TGTGCCATCAGCGAGGCCCTATACGAGCAGTACTTC; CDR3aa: CAISEALYEQYF
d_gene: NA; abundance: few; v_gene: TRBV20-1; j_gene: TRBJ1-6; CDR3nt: TGCAGTGCTAGACCCGGACCAATCTTT; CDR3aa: CSARPGPIF
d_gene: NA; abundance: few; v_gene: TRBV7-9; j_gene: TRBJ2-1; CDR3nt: TGTGCCAGCAGACTGGGGGACGACAATGAGCAGTTCTTC; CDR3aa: CASRLGDDNEQFF
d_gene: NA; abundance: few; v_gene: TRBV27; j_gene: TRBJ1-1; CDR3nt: TGTGCCAGCAGGGCATGGGGGGGGAACACTGAAGCTTTCTTT; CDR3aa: CASRAWGGNTEAFF
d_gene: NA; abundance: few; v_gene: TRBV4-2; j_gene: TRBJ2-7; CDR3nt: TGTGCCAGCAGCCAAGCCCAGGGGCTGGCCGAGCAGTACTTC; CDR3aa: CASSQAQGLAEQYF
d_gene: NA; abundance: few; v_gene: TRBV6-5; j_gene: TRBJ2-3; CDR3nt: TGTGCCAGCAGTCACAGGCAGGAGGCTACGCAGTATTTT; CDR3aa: CASSHRQEATQYF
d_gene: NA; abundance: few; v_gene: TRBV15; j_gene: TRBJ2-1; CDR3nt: TGTGCCACCAGCAGAGTTTCGAGCCTGGATGAGCAGTTCTTC; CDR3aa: CATSRVSSLDEQFF
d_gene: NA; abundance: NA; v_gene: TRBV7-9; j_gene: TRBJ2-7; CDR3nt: TGTGCCAGCAGCTTAAGAGTGGCAGGGTGGGATTACGAGCAGTACTTC; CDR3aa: CASSLRVAGWDYEQYF
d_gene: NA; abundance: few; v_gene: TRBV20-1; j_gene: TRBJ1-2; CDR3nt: TGCAGTGCCTCTCTAAGGGGCTATGGCTACACCTTC; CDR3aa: CSASLRGYGYTF
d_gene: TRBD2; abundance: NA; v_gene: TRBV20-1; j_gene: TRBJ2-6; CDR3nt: TGCAGTGCTAGCAGACTAGCGGGCCAACTCTCTGGGGCCAACGTCCTGACTTTC; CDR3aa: CSASRLAGQLSGANVLTF
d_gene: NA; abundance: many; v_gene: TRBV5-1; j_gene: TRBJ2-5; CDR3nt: TGCGCCAGCAGCCCCGGTCAGGCGGAGACCCAGTACTTC; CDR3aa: CASSPGQAETQYF
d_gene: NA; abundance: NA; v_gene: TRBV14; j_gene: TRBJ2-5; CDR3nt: TGTGCCAGCAGCCAAGCCCCGGGAGTAATAGAGACCCAGTACTTC; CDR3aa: CASSQAPGVIETQYF
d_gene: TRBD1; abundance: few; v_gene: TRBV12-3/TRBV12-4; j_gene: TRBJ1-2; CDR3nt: TGTGCCAGCAGTTTAACAGGGGGTAGCTACACCTTC; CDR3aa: CASSLTGGSYTF
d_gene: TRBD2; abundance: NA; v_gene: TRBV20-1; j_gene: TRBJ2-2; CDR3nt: TGCAGTGCCTCCCGGACTAGGTCCACCGGGGAGCTGTTTTTT; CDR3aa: CSASRTRSTGELFF
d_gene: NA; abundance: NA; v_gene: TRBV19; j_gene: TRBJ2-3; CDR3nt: TGTGCCAGTAGTATGGCGGTTAGCACAGATACGCAGTATTTT; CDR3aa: CASSMAVSTDTQYF
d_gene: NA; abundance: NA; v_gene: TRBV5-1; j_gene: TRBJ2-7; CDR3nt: TGCGCCAGCAGCTTTGACGGGACCAGCTCCTACGAGCAGTACTTC; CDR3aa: CASSFDGTSSYEQYF
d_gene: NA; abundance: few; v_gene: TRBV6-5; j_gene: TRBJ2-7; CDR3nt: TGTGCCACTACACCGGGGCCCTCCTCCTACGAGCAGTACTTC; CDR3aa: CATTPGPSSYEQYF
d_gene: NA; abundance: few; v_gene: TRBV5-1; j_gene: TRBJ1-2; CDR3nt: TGCGCCAGCAGCTTGGTCTCCCCCCGGGATTCTTATGGCTACACCTTC; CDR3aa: CASSLVSPRDSYGYTF
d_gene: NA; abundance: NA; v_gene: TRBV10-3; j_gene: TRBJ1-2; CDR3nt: TGTGCCATCAAGCAAGGTCTGACTAACTATGGCTACACCTTC; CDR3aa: CAIKQGLTNYGYTF
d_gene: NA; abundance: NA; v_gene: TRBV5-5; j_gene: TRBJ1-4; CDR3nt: TGTGCCAGCAGCGACGGGTGGGGAACAACTAATGAAAAACTGTTTTTT; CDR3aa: CASSDGWGTTNEKLFF
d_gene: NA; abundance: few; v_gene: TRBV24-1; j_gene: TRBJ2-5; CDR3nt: TGTGCCACCAGTGATTTAGGCGCTGGACCTTGGGAGACCCAGTACTTC; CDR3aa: CATSDLGAGPWETQYF
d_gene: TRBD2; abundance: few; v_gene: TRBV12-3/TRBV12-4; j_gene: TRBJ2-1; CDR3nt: TGTGCCAGCAGTTTAGGGTTAGCGGGGGGGGTTTACAATGAGCAGTTCTTC; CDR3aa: CASSLGLAGGVYNEQFF
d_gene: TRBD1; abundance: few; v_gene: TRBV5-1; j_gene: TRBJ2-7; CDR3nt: TGCGCCAGCAGCCGGGGACAGCCTCTTGAGCAGTACTTC; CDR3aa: CASSRGQPLEQYF
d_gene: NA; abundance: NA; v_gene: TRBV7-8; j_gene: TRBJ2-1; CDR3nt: TGTGCCAGCAGCCTCCTCAGCCACAATGAGCAGTTCTTC; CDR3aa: CASSLLSHNEQFF
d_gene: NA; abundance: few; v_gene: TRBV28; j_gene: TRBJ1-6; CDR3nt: TGTGCCAGCAGTTTGTTACATTCACCCCTCCACTTT; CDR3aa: CASSLLHSPLHF
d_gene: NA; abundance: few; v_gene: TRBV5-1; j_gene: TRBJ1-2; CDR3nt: TGCGCCAGCAGCTTGGCTACAGGGCCGGACTATGGCTACACCTTC; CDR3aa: CASSLATGPDYGYTF
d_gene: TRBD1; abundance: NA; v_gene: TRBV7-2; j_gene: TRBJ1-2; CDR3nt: TGTGCCAGCAGCTCCGGGACAGGGATCGGCTACACCTTC; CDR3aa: CASSSGTGIGYTF
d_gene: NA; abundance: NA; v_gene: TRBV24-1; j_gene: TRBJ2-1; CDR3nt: TGTGCCACCAGTGACCCCGGACTAAGCAATGAGCAGTTCTTC; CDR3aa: CATSDPGLSNEQFF